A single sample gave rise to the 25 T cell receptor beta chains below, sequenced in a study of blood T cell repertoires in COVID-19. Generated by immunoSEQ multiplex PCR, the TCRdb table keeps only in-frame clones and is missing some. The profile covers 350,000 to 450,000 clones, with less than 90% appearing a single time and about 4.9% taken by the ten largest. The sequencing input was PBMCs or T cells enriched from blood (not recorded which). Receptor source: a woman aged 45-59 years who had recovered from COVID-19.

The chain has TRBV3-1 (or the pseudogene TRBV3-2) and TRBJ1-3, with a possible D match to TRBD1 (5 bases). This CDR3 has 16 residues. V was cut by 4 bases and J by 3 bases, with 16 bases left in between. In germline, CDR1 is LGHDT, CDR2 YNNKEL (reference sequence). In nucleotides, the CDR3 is TGTGCCAGCAGCCTATTCGGGACTGGTATTGGAAACACCATATATTTT. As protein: CASSLFGTGIGNTIYF.

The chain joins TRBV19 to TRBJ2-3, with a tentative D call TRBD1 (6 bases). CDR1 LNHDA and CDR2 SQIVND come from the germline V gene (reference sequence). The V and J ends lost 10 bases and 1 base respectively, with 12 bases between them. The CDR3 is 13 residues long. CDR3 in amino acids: CATTGYRTDTQYF. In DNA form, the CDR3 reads TGTGCCACAACAGGGTACCGCACAGATACGCAGTATTTT.

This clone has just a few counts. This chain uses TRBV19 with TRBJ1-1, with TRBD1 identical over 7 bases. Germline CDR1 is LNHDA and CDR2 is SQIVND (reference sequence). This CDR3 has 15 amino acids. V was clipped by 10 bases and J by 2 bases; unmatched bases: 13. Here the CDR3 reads CATKPGTAINTEAFF. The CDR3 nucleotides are TGTGCCACCAAACCTGGGACAGCCATTAACACTGAAGCTTTCTTT. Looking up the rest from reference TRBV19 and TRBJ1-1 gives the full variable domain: DGGITQSPKYLFRKEGQNVTLSCEQNLNHDAMYWYRQDPGQGLRLIYYSQIVNDFQKGDIAEGYSVSREKKESFPLTVTSAQKNPTAFYLCATKPGTAINTEAFFGQGTRLTVV.

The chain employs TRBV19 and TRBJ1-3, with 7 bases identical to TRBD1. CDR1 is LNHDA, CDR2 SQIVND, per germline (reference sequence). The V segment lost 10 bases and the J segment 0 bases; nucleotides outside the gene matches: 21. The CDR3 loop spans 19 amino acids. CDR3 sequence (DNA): TGTGCCACCCGGGACAGAACCCGGACCCTGAAGAGCTCTGGAAACACCATATATTTT. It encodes CATRDRTRTLKSSGNTIYF.

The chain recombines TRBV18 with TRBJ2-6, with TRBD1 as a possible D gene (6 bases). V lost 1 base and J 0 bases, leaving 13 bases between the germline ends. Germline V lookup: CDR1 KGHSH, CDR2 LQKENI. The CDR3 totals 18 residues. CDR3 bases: TGTGCCAGCTCACCACGCGACAGGACCCGCTCTGGGGCCAACGTCCTGACTTTC. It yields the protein CASSPRDRTRSGANVLTF.

The CDR3 coding sequence is TGTGCCAGCAGAGCCCCCTACAGGGGCCTAAACACTGAAGCTTTCTTT. This sequence encodes CASRAPYRGLNTEAFF. The chain uses TRBV28 and TRBJ1-1; 7 bases are shared with TRBD1. Germline-derived CDR1 and CDR2 are MDHEN and SYDVKM. V was pared by 6 bases and J by 2 bases, with 12 bases of the junction left unmatched. This CDR3 is 16 amino acids long.

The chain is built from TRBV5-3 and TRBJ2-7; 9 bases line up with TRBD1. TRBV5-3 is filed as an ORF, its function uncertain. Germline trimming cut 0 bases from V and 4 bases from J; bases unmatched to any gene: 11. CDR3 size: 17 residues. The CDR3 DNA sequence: TGTGCCAGAAGCTTGGTCTCCCGGGACAGGGAGGGGTACGAGCAGTACTTC. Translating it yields CARSLVSRDREGYEQYF.

CDR3 nucleotide sequence: TGTGCCAGTAGTATCATCGGGAGGGACAATGAGCAGTTCTTC. Its protein is CASSIIGRDNEQFF. The chain uses TRBV19 and TRBJ2-1, with 8 bases matching TRBD2. Germline CDR1 LNHDA, CDR2 SQIVND (reference sequence). Trimming removed 3 bases from V and 5 bases from J; junction bases left unmatched: 3. The CDR3 runs 14 residues.

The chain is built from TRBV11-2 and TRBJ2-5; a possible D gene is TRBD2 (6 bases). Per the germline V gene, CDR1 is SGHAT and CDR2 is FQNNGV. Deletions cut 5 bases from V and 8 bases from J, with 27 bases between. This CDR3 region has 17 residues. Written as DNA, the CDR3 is TGTGCCAGCAGCCGCGGAAGGGGAGGCTCGGAGGGTGGTACCCAGTACTTC. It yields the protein CASSRGRGGSEGGTQYF.

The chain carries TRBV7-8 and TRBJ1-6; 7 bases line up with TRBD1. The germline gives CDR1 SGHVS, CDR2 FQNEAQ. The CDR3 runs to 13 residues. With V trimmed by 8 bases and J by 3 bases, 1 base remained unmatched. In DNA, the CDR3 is TGTGCCAGCCGGGACAGCTATAATTCACCCCTCCACTTT. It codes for CASRDSYNSPLHF. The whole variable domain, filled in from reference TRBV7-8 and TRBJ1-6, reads GAGVSQSPRYKVAKRGQDVALRCDPISGHVSLFWYQQALGQGPEFLTYFQNEAQLDKSGLPSDRFFAERPEGSVSTLKIQRTQQEDSAVYLCASRDSYNSPLHFGNGTRLTVT.

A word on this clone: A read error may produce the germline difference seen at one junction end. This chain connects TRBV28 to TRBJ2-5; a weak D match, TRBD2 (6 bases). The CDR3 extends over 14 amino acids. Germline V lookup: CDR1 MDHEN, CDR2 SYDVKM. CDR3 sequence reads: CASNPGDSQGTQYF. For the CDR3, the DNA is TGTGCCAGCAATCCCGGGGACTCGCAAGGGACCCAGTACTTC.

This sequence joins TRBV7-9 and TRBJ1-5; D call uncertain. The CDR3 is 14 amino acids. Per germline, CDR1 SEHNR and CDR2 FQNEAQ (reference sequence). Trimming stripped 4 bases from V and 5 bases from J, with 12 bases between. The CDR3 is CASSSSLGHQPQHF. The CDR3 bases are TGTGCCAGCAGCTCGTCCCTAGGTCATCAGCCCCAGCATTTT.

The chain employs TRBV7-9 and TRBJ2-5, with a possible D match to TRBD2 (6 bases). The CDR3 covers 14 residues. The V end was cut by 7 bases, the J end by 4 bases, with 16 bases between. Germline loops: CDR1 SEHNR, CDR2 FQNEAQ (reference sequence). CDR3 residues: CASTNSGGAETQYF. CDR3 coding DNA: TGTGCCAGCACCAACTCCGGGGGAGCAGAGACCCAGTACTTC.

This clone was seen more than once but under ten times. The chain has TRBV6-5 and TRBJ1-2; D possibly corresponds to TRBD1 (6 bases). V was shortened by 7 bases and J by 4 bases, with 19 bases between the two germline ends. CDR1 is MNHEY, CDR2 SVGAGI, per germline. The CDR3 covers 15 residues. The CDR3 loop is CASTQLAGGAYGYTF. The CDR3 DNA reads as TGTGCCAGCACCCAACTCGCGGGGGGCGCCTATGGCTACACCTTC.

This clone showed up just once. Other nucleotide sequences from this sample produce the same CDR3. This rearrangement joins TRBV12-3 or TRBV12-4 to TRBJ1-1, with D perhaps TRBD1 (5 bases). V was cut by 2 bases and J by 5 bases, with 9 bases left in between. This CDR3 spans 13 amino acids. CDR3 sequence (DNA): TGTGCCAGCAGTTTACAGGGTCGAACTGAAGCTTTCTTT. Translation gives CASSLQGRTEAFF.

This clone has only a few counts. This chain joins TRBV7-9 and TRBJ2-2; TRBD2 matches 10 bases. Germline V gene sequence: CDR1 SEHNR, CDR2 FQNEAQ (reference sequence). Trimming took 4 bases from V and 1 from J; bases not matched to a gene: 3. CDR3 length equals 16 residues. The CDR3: CASSSIAGGNTGELFF. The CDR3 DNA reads TGTGCCAGCAGCTCCATAGCGGGAGGGAACACCGGGGAGCTGTTTTTT.

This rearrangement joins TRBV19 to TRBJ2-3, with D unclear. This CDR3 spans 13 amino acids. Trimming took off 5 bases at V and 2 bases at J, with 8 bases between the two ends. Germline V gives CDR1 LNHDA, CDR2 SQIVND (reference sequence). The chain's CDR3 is CASSFTVTDTQYF. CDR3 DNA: TGTGCCAGTAGTTTTACAGTCACAGATACGCAGTATTTT.

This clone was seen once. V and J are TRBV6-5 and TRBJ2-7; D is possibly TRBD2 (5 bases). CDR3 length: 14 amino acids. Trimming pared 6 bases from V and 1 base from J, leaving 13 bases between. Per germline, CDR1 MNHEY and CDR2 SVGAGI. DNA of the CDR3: TGTGCCAGCAGACGGGGATTTCAGTCCTACGAGCAGTACTTC. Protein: CASRRGFQSYEQYF.

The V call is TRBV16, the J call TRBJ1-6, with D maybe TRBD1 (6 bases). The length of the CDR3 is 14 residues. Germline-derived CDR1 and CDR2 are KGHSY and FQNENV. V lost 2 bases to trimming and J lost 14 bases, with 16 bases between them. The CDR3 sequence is CASSQGRGAPTLHF. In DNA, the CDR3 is TGTGCCAGCAGCCAAGGGAGGGGGGCGCCGACCCTCCACTTT.

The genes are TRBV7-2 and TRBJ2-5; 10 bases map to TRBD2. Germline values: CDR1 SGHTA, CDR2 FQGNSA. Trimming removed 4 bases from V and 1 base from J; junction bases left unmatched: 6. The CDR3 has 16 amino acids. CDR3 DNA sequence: TGTGCCAGCAGCTCCTTTAGCGGGGGGCTCCAAGAGACCCAGTACTTC. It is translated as CASSSFSGGLQETQYF.

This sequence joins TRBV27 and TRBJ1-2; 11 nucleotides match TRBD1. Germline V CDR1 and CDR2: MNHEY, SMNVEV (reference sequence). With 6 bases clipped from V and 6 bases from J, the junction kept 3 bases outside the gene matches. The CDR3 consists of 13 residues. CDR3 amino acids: CASRDRGLNGYTF. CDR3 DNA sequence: TGTGCCAGCAGGGACAGGGGGCTCAATGGCTACACCTTC.

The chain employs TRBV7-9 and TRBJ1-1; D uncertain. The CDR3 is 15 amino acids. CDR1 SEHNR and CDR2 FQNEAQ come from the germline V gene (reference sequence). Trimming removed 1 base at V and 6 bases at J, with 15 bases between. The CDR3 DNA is TGTGCCAGCAGCTTAGTTCGGGAGACCCTCTCTGAAGCTTTCTTT. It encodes CASSLVRETLSEAFF. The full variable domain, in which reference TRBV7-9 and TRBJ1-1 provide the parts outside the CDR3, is DTGVSQNPRHKITKRGQNVTFRCDPISEHNRLYWYRQTLGQGPEFLTYFQNEAQLEKSRLLSDRFSAERPKGSFSTLEIQRTEQGDSAMYLCASSLVRETLSEAFFGQGTRLTVV.

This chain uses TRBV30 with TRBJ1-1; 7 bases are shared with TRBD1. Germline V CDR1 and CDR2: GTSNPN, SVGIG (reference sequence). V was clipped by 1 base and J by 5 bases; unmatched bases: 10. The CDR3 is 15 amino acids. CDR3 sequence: CAWSALTGVVTEAFF. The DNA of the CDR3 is TGTGCCTGGAGTGCTCTAACAGGGGTCGTAACTGAAGCTTTCTTT.

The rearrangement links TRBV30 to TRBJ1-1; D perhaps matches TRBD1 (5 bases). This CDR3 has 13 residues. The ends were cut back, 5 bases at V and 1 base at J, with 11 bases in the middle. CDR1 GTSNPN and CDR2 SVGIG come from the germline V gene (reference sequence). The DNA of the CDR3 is TGTGCCTGGGCCCCCCAGGGGAACACTGAAGCTTTCTTT. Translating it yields CAWAPQGNTEAFF.

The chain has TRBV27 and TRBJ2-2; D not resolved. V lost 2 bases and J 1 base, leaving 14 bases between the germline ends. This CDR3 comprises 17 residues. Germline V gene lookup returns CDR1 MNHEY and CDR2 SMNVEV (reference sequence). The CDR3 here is CASSLSPRHQNTGELFF. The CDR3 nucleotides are TGTGCCAGCAGTTTAAGTCCGCGACATCAGAACACCGGGGAGCTGTTTTTT.